This TCR beta chain was sequenced during a study of shared clonotypes between healthy human individuals. At deep level, the assay was performed. The method was immunoSEQ multiplex PCR; TCRdb's version includes in-frame clones alone and lacks a portion of them. The sample holds roughly 2 million clones, approximately 94% seen once. General study results and limits: An anticipated effect of sequencing depth on clonotype sharing among donors was recognized.

Naive CD4+ cells were CD45RA-selected; the remaining cells were memory. A remark on this clone: Its antigen remains unknown.

V gave up 8 bases and J gave up 2 bases, with 18 bases separating them. The CDR3 totals 15 residues. CDR1 and CDR2 from the germline V gene are SNHLY and FYNNEI. Sequencing was performed on naive CD4+ T cells sorted from blood. Regarding subset: CD45RA+ positively selected. This receptor was identified in a man between 18 and 35 years old in good health. This sequence joins TRBV2 and TRBJ2-5; D may be TRBD2 (6 bases). CDR3 DNA: TGTGCCAGCCGTCGCTACGGGACTGTTCAAGAGACCCAGTACTTC. This codes for CASRRYGTVQETQYF.